These T cell receptor beta chains were read from a single sample in a study of graft-versus-host responses after intestinal transplantation. Some clones are missing from TCRdb's copy, which holds only in-frame ones; the method was immunoSEQ multiplex PCR. The sample consists of roughly 89,000 clones, roughly 89% of them appearing once. Their antigens remain unidentified. The sample was unstimulated CD4+ T cells sorted from spleen or lymph node cells, taken before intestinal transplant. The receptors come from a human donor who received an intestinal transplant. Both conserved end residues are trimmed from each CDR3. A D gene is named only where the DNA matches it firmly.

j_call: TRBJ2-3; d_call: TRBD1; v_call: TRBV9; cdr3_aa: ASSPHGTGTDTQY
j_call: TRBJ2-2; d_call: .; v_call: TRBV9; cdr3_aa: ASSGGRGTGELF
j_call: TRBJ1-3; d_call: .; v_call: TRBV30; cdr3_aa: AWSREVPGNTIY
j_call: TRBJ2-7; d_call: .; v_call: TRBV15; cdr3_aa: ATSRAVGGYEQY
j_call: TRBJ1-6; d_call: TRBD1; v_call: TRBV5-1; cdr3_aa: ASSLDGQGYNSPLH
j_call: TRBJ1-1; d_call: .; v_call: TRBV7-2; cdr3_aa: ASRPQGSTEAF
j_call: TRBJ2-7; d_call: TRBD1; v_call: TRBV10-3; cdr3_aa: AISELPGQGYEQY
j_call: TRBJ2-6; d_call: .; v_call: TRBV4-1; cdr3_aa: ASRDSSGANVLT
j_call: TRBJ1-6; d_call: .; v_call: TRBV27; cdr3_aa: ASRREGRTNSPLH
j_call: TRBJ2-5; d_call: .; v_call: TRBV11-2; cdr3_aa: ASSSESQETQY
j_call: TRBJ1-1; d_call: .; v_call: TRBV5-1; cdr3_aa: ASSFLRGENTEAF
j_call: TRBJ2-5; d_call: TRBD2; v_call: TRBV4-2; cdr3_aa: ASSQPLAGAEETQY
j_call: TRBJ1-2; d_call: TRBD1; v_call: TRBV18; cdr3_aa: ASSPGQGQGYGYT
j_call: .; d_call: .; v_call: TRBV5-1; cdr3_aa: ASSLAPELDYEQY
j_call: TRBJ2-3; d_call: TRBD1; v_call: TRBV30; cdr3_aa: AWSENRGDTQY
j_call: TRBJ2-7; d_call: .; v_call: TRBV4-3; cdr3_aa: ASSQEQTVSSYEQY
j_call: TRBJ1-2; d_call: TRBD1; v_call: TRBV11-3; cdr3_aa: ASSQDPGTGIGYT
j_call: TRBJ1-2; d_call: .; v_call: TRBV7-9; cdr3_aa: AILKGGNYGYT
j_call: TRBJ2-3; d_call: .; v_call: TRBV4-1; cdr3_aa: ASSQEMPADTQY
j_call: TRBJ2-1; d_call: TRBD2; v_call: TRBV4-3; cdr3_aa: ASSHGLAGGFFYEQF
j_call: TRBJ2-3; d_call: TRBD2; v_call: TRBV19; cdr3_aa: ASSIQLAGPSGDTQY
j_call: TRBJ2-1; d_call: .; v_call: TRBV27; cdr3_aa: ASRERPNEQF
j_call: TRBJ2-2; d_call: TRBD2; v_call: TRBV10-1; cdr3_aa: ASSESTPGLAGSTGELF